Below, one T cell receptor beta chain is given with its context. Its specificity is not known. Lymphocytes (intraepithelial and lamina propria) were released by processing the graft tissue. This specimen comes from a study of graft-versus-host responses after intestinal transplantation. Across the study: Recipients had multivisceral, liver-intestinal, or isolated intestinal transplants.

The V and J ends lost 2 bases and 2 bases, in that order; junction bases with no gene match: 6. Germline CDR1 SGHAT, CDR2 FQNNGV. The length of the CDR3 is 15 residues. Repertoires were generated with immunoSEQ multiplex PCR, while TCRdb's copy carries only in-frame clones and drops some. The sample lists approximately 63,000 clones; around 86% were seen once. General study points: GvH clone levels peaked in circulation, and this peak was associated with early post-transplant HvG declines.

This receptor was taken from a human patient who received an intestinal transplant, so some T cells may come from the graft donor. Source: ileum tissue, taken approximately 56 weeks after transplant. The V gene is TRBV11-2, the J gene TRBJ2-7; the match to TRBD2 covers 7 bases. CDR3 in amino acids: CASSLYAGVTYEQYF. DNA of the CDR3: TGTGCCAGCAGCTTATATGCGGGAGTTACCTACGAGCAGTACTTC. The variable domain in full, completed from reference TRBV11-2 and TRBJ2-7, reads EAGVAQSPRYKIIEKRQSVAFWCNPISGHATLYWYQQILGQGPKLLIQFQNNGVVDDSQLPKDRFSAERLKGVDSTLKIQPAKLEDSAVYLCASSLYAGVTYEQYFGPGTRLTVT.